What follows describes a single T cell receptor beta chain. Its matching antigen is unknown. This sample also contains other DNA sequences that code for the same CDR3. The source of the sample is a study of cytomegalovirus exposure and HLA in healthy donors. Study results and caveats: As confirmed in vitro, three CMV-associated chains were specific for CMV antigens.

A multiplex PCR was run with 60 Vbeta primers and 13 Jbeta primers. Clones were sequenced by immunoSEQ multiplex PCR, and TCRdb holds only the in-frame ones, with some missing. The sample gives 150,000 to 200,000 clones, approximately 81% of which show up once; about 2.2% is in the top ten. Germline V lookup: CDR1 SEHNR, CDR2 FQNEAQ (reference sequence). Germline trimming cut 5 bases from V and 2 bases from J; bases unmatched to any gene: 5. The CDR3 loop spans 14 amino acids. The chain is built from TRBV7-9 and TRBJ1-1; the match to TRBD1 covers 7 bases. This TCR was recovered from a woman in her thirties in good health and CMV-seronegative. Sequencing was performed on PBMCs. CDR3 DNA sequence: TGTGCCAGCAGCCTACGGGACAGAAACACTGAAGCTTTCTTT. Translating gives CASSLRDRNTEAFF.